This T cell receptor (beta chain) came from a study of blood T cells in healthy people across ages. A word on this clonotype: Its antigen is unidentified.

The CDR3 sequence is 13 residues long. Germline CDR1 reads SGHVS; CDR2 reads FQNEAQ. V lost 5 bases, J lost 3 bases, and 10 bases lay in between. Study conclusions and caveats: Age brought a roughly linear fall in TCR beta diversity measured per million T cells.

Alongside a J-beta primer mix, a sample-barcoded 5' primer served in a second PCR lasting roughly 6 to 12 cycles. A template-switch adaptor containing 12 random nucleotides labeled each cDNA molecule. TCRdb itself ran the 5' RACE reads through MiXCR, one entry per CDR3 protein. The data contain roughly 800,000 distinct CDR3 sequences, 58% of them singletons. The chain uses TRBV7-8 and TRBJ1-1; a weak D match, TRBD1 (5 bases). Sequencing was done on a sample of blood. The TCR was taken from a man aged 30-40 years in good health. The chain's CDR3 is CASSHTRDTEAFF. The CDR3 DNA follows: TGTGCCAGCAGCCACACCAGGGACACTGAAGCTTTCTTT.